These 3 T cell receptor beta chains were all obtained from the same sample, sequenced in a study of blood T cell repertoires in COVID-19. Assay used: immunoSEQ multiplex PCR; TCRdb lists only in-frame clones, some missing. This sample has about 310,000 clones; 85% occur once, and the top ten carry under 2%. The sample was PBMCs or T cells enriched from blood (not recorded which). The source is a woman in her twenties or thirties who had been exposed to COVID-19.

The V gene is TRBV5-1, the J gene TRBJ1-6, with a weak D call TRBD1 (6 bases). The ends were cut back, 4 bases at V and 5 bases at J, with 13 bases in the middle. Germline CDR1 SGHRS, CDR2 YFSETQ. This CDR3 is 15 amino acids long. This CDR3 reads CASSTTGMDNSPLHF. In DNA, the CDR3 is TGCGCCAGCAGCACCACAGGGATGGATAATTCACCCCTCCACTTT.

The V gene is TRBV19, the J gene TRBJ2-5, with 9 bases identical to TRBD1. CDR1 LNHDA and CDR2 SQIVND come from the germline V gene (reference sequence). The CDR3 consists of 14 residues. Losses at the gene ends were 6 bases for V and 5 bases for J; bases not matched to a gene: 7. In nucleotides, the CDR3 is TGTGCCAGTAGAGGACAGGGGCGCATCGAGACCCAGTACTTC. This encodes CASRGQGRIETQYF.

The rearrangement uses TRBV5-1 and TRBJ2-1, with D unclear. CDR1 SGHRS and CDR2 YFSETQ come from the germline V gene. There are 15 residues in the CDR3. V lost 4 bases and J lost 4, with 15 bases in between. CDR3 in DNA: TGCGCCAGCAGCGAGAGACAAGGAATTTACAATGAGCAGTTCTTC. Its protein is CASSERQGIYNEQFF.